Presented here are 11 T cell receptor beta chains from one specimen sequenced in a study of response to subunit inactivated influenza vaccine (dated by TCRdb to about 2018). Library generation was performed with RT-PCR. Reads for this sample came from an Illumina HiSeq 2500. Using fastp trimming at Q25 and MiXCR clonotype assembly, TCRdb reanalyzed the public sequencing data and kept in-frame beta chains. One record per CDR3 amino acid sequence lists the most common genes and DNA. A total of hundreds of thousands of distinct CDR3 sequences appear in this sample, roughly 22% of them only once. The ten largest account for about a tenth of the sample. The sequenced sample was PBMCs from blood, obtained about 20 months after vaccination. The receptors were sampled from a man aged 45 to 75 who received an inactivated influenza vaccine. Donor details come from another sample of the same person, matched by shared clones.

The rearrangement links TRBV14 to TRBJ1-6; D remains ambiguous. Trimming left V 1 base short and J 6 bases short, with 10 bases between. The CDR3 has 15 amino acids. Germline lookup yields CDR1 SGHDN and CDR2 FVKESK. In DNA form, the CDR3 reads TGTGCCAGCAGCCAAGTATGGAGCCCTAATTCACCCCTCCACTTT. Its translation is CASSQVWSPNSPLHF.

This chain connects TRBV7-6 to TRBJ2-7; 11 bases align to TRBD2. Germline trimming cut 2 bases from V and 7 bases from J; bases unmatched to any gene: 10. Germline values: CDR1 SGHVS, CDR2 FNYEAQ. There are 16 residues in the CDR3. Here the CDR3 reads CASSLYVAGGSGEQYF. The CDR3 DNA is TGTGCCAGCAGCTTATACGTAGCGGGAGGGTCGGGGGAGCAGTACTTC. The full variable domain, rest sourced from reference TRBV7-6 and TRBJ2-7, is GAGVSQSPRYKVTKRGQDVALRCDPISGHVSLYWYRQALGQGPEFLTYFNYEAQQDKSGLPNDRFSAERPEGSISTLTIQRTEQRDSAMYRCASSLYVAGGSGEQYFGPGTRLTVT.

Many counts were recorded for this clonotype. The chain has TRBV5-1 and TRBJ1-2, with 7 bases that match TRBD1. The CDR3 totals 15 residues. V lost 4 bases to trimming and J lost 7 bases; unmatched junction nucleotides: 13. CDR1 and CDR2 from the germline V gene are SGHRS and YFSETQ. The CDR3 region is CASSPTTGQPVGYTF. The CDR3 DNA reads TGCGCCAGCAGCCCGACCACGGGACAGCCAGTTGGCTACACCTTC.

The chain recombines TRBV18 with TRBJ2-1; 7 nucleotides align to TRBD2. CDR3 size: 16 residues. Germline CDR1 reads KGHSH; CDR2 reads LQKENI. Trimming took 3 bases from V and 1 from J; bases not matched to a gene: 6. CDR3 coding DNA: TGTGCCAGCTCACCCCCCCTAGCGGCTTCCTACAATGAGCAGTTCTTC. Translating gives CASSPPLAASYNEQFF.

This clonotype was recorded a few times. The chain recombines TRBV6-1 with TRBJ1-6; TRBD1 matches at 8 bases. CDR1 is MNHNS, CDR2 SASEGT, per germline. The trim removed 5 bases at V and 7 bases at J, leaving 4 bases unmatched. The CDR3 totals 14 residues. CDR3 nucleotide sequence: TGTGCCAGCAGTCAACGGGACAGGAATTCACCCCTCCACTTT. This translates into CASSQRDRNSPLHF.

This clonotype was found a few times. This chain connects TRBV28 to TRBJ2-3; D possibly corresponds to TRBD2 (5 bases). Germline CDR1 and CDR2: MDHEN and SYDVKM. The ends were cut back, 5 bases at V and 4 bases at J, with 16 bases in the middle. This CDR3 has 15 amino acids. The CDR3 loop is CASSIRRSSSDTQYF. DNA for the CDR3: TGTGCCAGCAGTATACGGCGATCTAGCTCAGATACGCAGTATTTT.

The V call is TRBV7-7, the J call TRBJ2-3; D is unresolved. The CDR3 totals 13 residues. V lost 1 base, J lost 1 base, and 3 bases lay in between. CDR1 is SSHAT, CDR2 FNYEAQ, per germline (reference sequence). The CDR3: CASSLERTDTQYF. DNA of the CDR3: TGTGCCAGCAGCTTAGAGCGCACAGATACGCAGTATTTT.

In its sample, this clonotype was seen a few times. This chain links TRBV11-2 with TRBJ2-1, with 8 positions matching TRBD2. The CDR3 is 18 amino acids. Germline assignment: CDR1 SGHAT and CDR2 FQNNGV. The V and J ends lost 0 bases and 10 bases, in that order; junction bases with no gene match: 17. The CDR3 reads CASSLDSGLVLQFAEQFF. For the CDR3, the DNA is TGTGCCAGCAGCTTAGATTCGGGACTAGTACTCCAATTCGCCGAGCAGTTCTTC.

This clonotype turned up a few times. The genes are TRBV20-1 and TRBJ2-1, with D possibly being TRBD1 (6 bases). This CDR3 has 14 residues. The V end was cut by 4 bases, the J end by 3 bases, with 13 bases between. Germline V lookup: CDR1 DFQATT, CDR2 SNEGSKA (reference sequence). The CDR3 DNA sequence: TGCAGTGCTATCCTTGACAGGCACTACAATGAGCAGTTCTTC. Translating it yields CSAILDRHYNEQFF.

The rearrangement joins TRBV3-1 to TRBJ2-6, with D possibly being TRBD1 or TRBD2 (5 bases each). CDR1 LGHDT and CDR2 YNNKEL come from the germline V gene (reference sequence). The CDR3 is 17 residues long. Trimming took 4 bases from V and 2 from J, leaving 15 bases between them. CDR3 region: CASSPRNRGAGANVLTF. CDR3 sequence (DNA): TGTGCCAGCAGCCCTAGAAATCGGGGCGCTGGGGCCAACGTCCTGACTTTC. Full variable domain (rest looked up from reference TRBV3-1 and TRBJ2-6): DTAVSQTPKYLVTQMGNDKSIKCEQNLGHDTMYWYKQDSKKFLKIMFSYNNKELIINETVPNRFSPKSPDKAHLNLHINSLELGDSAVYFCASSPRNRGAGANVLTFGAGSRLTVL.

V gene TRBV11-2 combines with J gene TRBJ2-5; the D is unclear. The CDR3 spans 14 residues. Per the germline V gene, CDR1 is SGHAT and CDR2 is FQNNGV. Trimming stripped 1 base from V and 3 bases from J, with 9 bases between. The CDR3 sequence: CASSLGWTEETQYF. The CDR3 DNA sequence: TGTGCCAGCAGCTTAGGCTGGACGGAAGAGACCCAGTACTTC.